A selection of T cell receptor beta chains follows, all from one sample in a study of post-analysis software for immune sequencing data. TCRdb re-analysed the PCR reads in MiXCR, keeping a single row per CDR3 protein. This table holds about 540,000 distinct CDR3 sequences, around 34% found once. The source material was blood. The receptor source for this set is a girl aged 2 to 17 with multiple sclerosis. CDR3s include the opening cysteine and the closing phenylalanine or tryptophan. Fields, in order: CDR3 protein, CDR3 DNA, V gene, J gene, clone size, D gene. A D gene is named only where the DNA matches it firmly. The size of a clone is reported for some rows only, either as once, few or many, or as a class for expanded clones.

CDR3 protein: CASSLGTGLYEQYF
CDR3 DNA: TGCGCCAGCAGCTTGGGGACAGGGCTGTACGAGCAGTACTTC
V gene: TRBV5-1
J gene: TRBJ2-7
clone size: NA
D gene: TRBD1

CDR3 protein: CASSATGGYGYTF
CDR3 DNA: TGTGCCAGCAGCGCGACAGGGGGCTATGGCTACACCTTC
V gene: TRBV7-9
J gene: TRBJ1-2
clone size: few
D gene: TRBD1

CDR3 protein: CASSYGTVSGNTIYF
CDR3 DNA: TGTGCCAGCAGCTATGGGACAGTCTCTGGAAACACCATATATTTT
V gene: TRBV11-2
J gene: TRBJ1-3
clone size: NA
D gene: TRBD1

CDR3 protein: CASSVAGTGGAIGDLGNTIYF
CDR3 DNA: TGTGCCAGCAGCGTAGCCGGGACAGGGGGCGCAATTGGGGATTTGGGAAACACCATATATTTT
V gene: TRBV9
J gene: TRBJ1-3
clone size: NA
D gene: TRBD1

CDR3 protein: CASRFEYNEQFF
CDR3 DNA: TGCGCCAGCAGGTTCGAATACAATGAGCAGTTCTTC
V gene: TRBV4-1
J gene: TRBJ2-1
clone size: NA
D gene: NA

CDR3 protein: CASSQGVSQPQHF
CDR3 DNA: TGTGCCAGCAGTCAGGGGGTGAGTCAGCCCCAGCATTTT
V gene: TRBV12-3/TRBV12-4
J gene: TRBJ1-5
clone size: NA
D gene: TRBD1

CDR3 protein: CASSRGAIGNEETQYF
CDR3 DNA: TGCGCCAGCAGCAGGGGGGCGATAGGCAACGAAGAGACCCAGTACTTC
V gene: TRBV5-1
J gene: TRBJ2-5
clone size: few
D gene: NA

CDR3 protein: CSALRHDSYEQYF
CDR3 DNA: TGCAGTGCCCTGCGACATGACTCCTACGAGCAGTACTTC
V gene: TRBV20-1
J gene: TRBJ2-7
clone size: NA
D gene: NA

CDR3 protein: CSVTGTAIQETQYF
CDR3 DNA: TGCAGCGTAACCGGGACAGCGATTCAAGAGACCCAGTACTTC
V gene: TRBV29-1
J gene: TRBJ2-5
clone size: NA
D gene: TRBD1

CDR3 protein: CASSFGLAAPYEQYF
CDR3 DNA: TGTGCCAGCAGTTTCGGACTAGCGGCGCCCTACGAGCAGTACTTC
V gene: TRBV6-5
J gene: TRBJ2-7
clone size: NA
D gene: TRBD2

CDR3 protein: CASSSTGAAGETQYF
CDR3 DNA: TGTGCCAGCAGCTCTACAGGGGCCGCCGGTGAGACCCAGTACTTC
V gene: TRBV7-3
J gene: TRBJ2-5
clone size: many
D gene: TRBD1

CDR3 protein: CATSDLGGPSLYNEQFF
CDR3 DNA: TGTGCCACCAGTGACCTGGGGGGGCCTTCTCTCTACAATGAGCAGTTCTTC
V gene: TRBV24-1
J gene: TRBJ2-1
clone size: NA
D gene: NA

CDR3 protein: CASSEPGTSTDTQYF
CDR3 DNA: TGTGCCAGCAGTGAACCCGGGACAAGCACAGATACGCAGTATTTT
V gene: TRBV6-1
J gene: TRBJ2-3
clone size: NA
D gene: NA

CDR3 protein: CASSLERGHDTQYF
CDR3 DNA: TGCGCCAGCAGCTTGGAGAGGGGGCACGATACGCAGTATTTT
V gene: TRBV5-1
J gene: TRBJ2-3
clone size: NA
D gene: TRBD1